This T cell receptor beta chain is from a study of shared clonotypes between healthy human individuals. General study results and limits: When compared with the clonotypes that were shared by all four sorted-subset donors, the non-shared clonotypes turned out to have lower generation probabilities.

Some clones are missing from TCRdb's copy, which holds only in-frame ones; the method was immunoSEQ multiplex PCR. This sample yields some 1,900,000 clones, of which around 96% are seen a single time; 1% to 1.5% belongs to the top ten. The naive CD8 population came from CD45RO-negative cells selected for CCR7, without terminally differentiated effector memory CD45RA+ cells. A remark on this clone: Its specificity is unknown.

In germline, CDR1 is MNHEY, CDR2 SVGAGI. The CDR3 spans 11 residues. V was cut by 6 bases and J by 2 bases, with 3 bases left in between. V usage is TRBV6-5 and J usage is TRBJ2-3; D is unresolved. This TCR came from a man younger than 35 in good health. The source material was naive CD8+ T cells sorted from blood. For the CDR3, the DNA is TGTGCCAGCAGGGACACAGATACGCAGTATTTT. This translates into CASRDTDTQYF.